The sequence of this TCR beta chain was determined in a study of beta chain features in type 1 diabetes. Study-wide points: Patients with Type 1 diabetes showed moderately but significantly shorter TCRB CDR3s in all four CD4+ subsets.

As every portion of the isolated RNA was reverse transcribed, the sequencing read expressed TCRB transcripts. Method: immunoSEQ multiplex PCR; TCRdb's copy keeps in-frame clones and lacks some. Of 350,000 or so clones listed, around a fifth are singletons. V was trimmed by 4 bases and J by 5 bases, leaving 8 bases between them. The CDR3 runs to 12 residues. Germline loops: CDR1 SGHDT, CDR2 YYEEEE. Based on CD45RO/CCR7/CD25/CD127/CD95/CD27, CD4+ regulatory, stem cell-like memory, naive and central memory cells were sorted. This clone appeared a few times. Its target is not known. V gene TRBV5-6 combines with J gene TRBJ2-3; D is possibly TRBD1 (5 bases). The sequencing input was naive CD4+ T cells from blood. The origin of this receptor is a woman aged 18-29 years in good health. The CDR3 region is CASSLQGDTQYF. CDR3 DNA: TGTGCCAGCAGCCTGCAGGGAGATACGCAGTATTTT.